Sequencing of this TCR beta chain was carried out in a study of blood T cells in healthy people across ages. Primed by a sample-barcoded 5' primer and a J-beta primer mix, a second PCR proceeded for 7 to 11 cycles. From the 5' RACE reads, TCRdb called clonotypes with MiXCR, one entry per CDR3 protein. The data show around 1,700,000 distinct CDR3 sequences, about 30% seen once. Isolation per sample recovered at least 7 million PBMCs. Germline V lookup: CDR1 WSHSY, CDR2 SAAADI. V lost 8 bases, J lost 5 bases, and 5 bases stayed unmatched. The CDR3 sequence is 14 residues long. This clonotype was picked up many times.

The receptor was derived from a woman aged 25-40 years in good health. Source material: blood. The chain uses TRBV10-2 and TRBJ2-7; TRBD2 matches 14 bases. The CDR3 spells CASLKGLAGDEQYF. The CDR3 DNA follows: TGCGCCAGCCTTAAGGGACTAGCGGGGGACGAGCAGTACTTC.